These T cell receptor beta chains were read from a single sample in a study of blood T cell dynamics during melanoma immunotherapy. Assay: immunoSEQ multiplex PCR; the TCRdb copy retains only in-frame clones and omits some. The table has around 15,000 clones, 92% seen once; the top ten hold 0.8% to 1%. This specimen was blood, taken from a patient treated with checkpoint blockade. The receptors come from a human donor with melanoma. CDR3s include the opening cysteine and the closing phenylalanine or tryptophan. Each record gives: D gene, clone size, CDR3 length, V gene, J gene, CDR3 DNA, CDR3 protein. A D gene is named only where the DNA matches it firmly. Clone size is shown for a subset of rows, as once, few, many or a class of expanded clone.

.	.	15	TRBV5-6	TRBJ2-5	TGTGCCAGCAGCAGGGGGGGACTCTCCGGGGAGACCCAGTACTTC	CASSRGGLSGETQYF
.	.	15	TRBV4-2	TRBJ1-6	TGTGCCAGCAGCCAAGAGTGGTCCGTAAATTCACCCCTCCACTTT	CASSQEWSVNSPLHF
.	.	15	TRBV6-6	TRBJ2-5	TGTGCCAGCACTGGACCGGCAGGAGGAAGGGAGACCCAGTACTTC	CASTGPAGGRETQYF
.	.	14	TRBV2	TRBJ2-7	TGTGCCAGCAGTGAATCACCCCGCTCCTACGAGCAGTACTTC	CASSESPRSYEQYF
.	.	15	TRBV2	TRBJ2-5	TGTGCCAGCAGGAGGGGGCGGGAATTGAGGGAGACCCAGTACTTC	CASRRGRELRETQYF
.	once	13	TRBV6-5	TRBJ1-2	TGTGCCAGCAGTTCCGGGACCATATCTGGCTACACCTTC	CASSSGTISGYTF
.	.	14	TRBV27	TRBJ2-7	TGTGCCAGCAGTACCCGGGACACTAACTACGAGCAGTACTTC	CASSTRDTNYEQYF
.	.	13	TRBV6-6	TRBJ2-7	TGTGCCAGCAGCCCAAGCGGATCCTACGAGCAGTACTTC	CASSPSGSYEQYF
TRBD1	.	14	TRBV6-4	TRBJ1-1	TGTGCCAGCAGTGACCCTCAGGGGGACACTGAAGCTTTCTTT	CASSDPQGDTEAFF
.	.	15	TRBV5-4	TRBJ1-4	TGTGCCAGCAGCCGCGACGGGCTACTTAATGAAAAACTGTTTTTT	CASSRDGLLNEKLFF
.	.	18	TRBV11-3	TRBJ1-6	TGTGCCAGCAACCAACCGAACCCTGATCCTACCTATAATTCACCCCTCCACTTT	CASNQPNPDPTYNSPLHF
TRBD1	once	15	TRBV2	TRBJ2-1	TGTGCCAGCAGGGATTGGGACAGGGTTGGCAATGAGCAGTTCTTC	CASRDWDRVGNEQFF
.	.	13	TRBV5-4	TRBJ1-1	TGTGCCAGCAGCTTAACAGGGCTACCTGAAGCTTTCTTT	CASSLTGLPEAFF
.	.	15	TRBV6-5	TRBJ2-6	TGTGCCAGCCGCTGGGGCTTCTCTGGGGCCAACGTCCTGACTTTC	CASRWGFSGANVLTF
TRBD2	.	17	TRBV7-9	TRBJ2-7	TGTGCCAGCAGCGCCCGAACTAGCGGTCCTCGTGGGGACGAGCAGTACTTC	CASSARTSGPRGDEQYF
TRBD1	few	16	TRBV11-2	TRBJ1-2	TGTGCCAGCAGCTTATACCGTCCAGGGGGCAGTTATGGCTACACCTTC	CASSLYRPGGSYGYTF
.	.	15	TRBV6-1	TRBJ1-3	TGTGCCAGCTGGGAGACAGACGACTCTGGAAACACCATATATTTT	CASWETDDSGNTIYF
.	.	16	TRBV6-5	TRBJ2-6	TGTGCCAGCAGTTATGGGCAGGCCTCTGGGGCCAACGTCCTGACTTTC	CASSYGQASGANVLTF
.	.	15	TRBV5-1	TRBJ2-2	TGCGCCAGCAGCTTGGCCCTTCCACCCACCGGGGAGCTGTTTTTT	CASSLALPPTGELFF
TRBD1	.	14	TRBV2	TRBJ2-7	TGTGCCAGCAGCCCCACAGGGGAATCCTACGAGCAGTACTTC	CASSPTGESYEQYF
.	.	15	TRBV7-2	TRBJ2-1	TGTGCCAGCAGCTTAGCCCCTAGGACCTACAATGAGCAGTTCTTC	CASSLAPRTYNEQFF
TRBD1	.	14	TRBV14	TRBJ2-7	TGTGCCAGCAGCCGACAGGGGTTCAGCTACGAGCAGTACTTC	CASSRQGFSYEQYF
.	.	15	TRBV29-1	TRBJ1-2	TGCAGCGTTGAATGGCGTGGGGGCGCACTGGATGGCTACACCTTC	CSVEWRGGALDGYTF
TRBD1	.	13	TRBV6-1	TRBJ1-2	TGTGCCAGCAGTCTTCAGGGGGGAGATGGCTACACCTTC	CASSLQGGDGYTF
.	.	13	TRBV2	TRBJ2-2	TGTGCCAGCAAGGCCGAGGTCAACGGGGAGCTGTTTTTT	CASKAEVNGELFF
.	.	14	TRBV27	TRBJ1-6	TGTGCCAGCAGTTTGAGGGATACGAGGTCACCCCTCCACTTT	CASSLRDTRSPLHF
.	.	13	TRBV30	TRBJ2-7	TGTGCCTGGAGTGTGGACATTCGGTACGAGCAGTACTTC	CAWSVDIRYEQYF
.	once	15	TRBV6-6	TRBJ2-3	TGTGCCAGCAGCAACCGGGACAAGAGCACAGATACGCAGTATTTT	CASSNRDKSTDTQYF
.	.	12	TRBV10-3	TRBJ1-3	TGTGCCATCAGTGAGGGGGGAAACACCATATATTTT	CAISEGGNTIYF
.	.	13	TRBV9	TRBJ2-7	TGTGCCAGCAGTGTCGGACAGAACTACGAGCAGTACTTC	CASSVGQNYEQYF
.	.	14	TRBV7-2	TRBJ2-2	TGTGCCAGCAGCTTAAGAAGGTCAACCGGGGAGCTGTTTTTT	CASSLRRSTGELFF
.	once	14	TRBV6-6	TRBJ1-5	TGTGCCAGCAGTTCGGACAGCGGATGGGGGCCCCAGCATTTT	CASSSDSGWGPQHF
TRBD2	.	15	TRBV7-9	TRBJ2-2	TGTGCCAGCAGCTTCGGACTAGCGGGCACCGGGGAGCTGTTTTTT	CASSFGLAGTGELFF